The 30 T cell receptor beta chains given below trace back to one sample, sequenced in a study of metastatic and nonmetastatic thyroid tumors. Thyroid surgery was preceded by no treatment in any patient. TCRdb used MiXCR to call clones anew from the PCR reads. The sample lists about 30,000 clones; 20% to 25% were seen once. The sequenced material came from blood. These receptors were collected from a female donor with papillary thyroid cancer or a benign thyroid nodule (not recorded which). Some clones in this sample may be carry-over from other donors' samples.

This clone was counted many times. The rearrangement links TRBV3-1 to TRBJ1-4; D is unresolved. With 1 base removed from V and 0 bases from J, the gap between germline ends came to 9 bases. The germline V gene has CDR1 LGHDT and CDR2 YNNKEL (reference sequence). The CDR3 has 16 amino acids. CDR3 nucleotides: TGTGCCAGCAGCCAAGTCTCAGATGCAACTAATGAAAAACTGTTTTTT. This encodes CASSQVSDATNEKLFF.

There are many counts of this clone. V and J are TRBV30 and TRBJ1-2, with a tentative D call TRBD1 (5 bases). Germline-derived CDR1 and CDR2 are GTSNPN and SVGIG (reference sequence). The CDR3 is made up of 13 amino acids. The ends were cut back, 3 bases at V and 8 bases at J, with 16 bases in the middle. The CDR3 loop reads CAWREWGRGGYTF. CDR3 nucleotides: TGTGCCTGGAGAGAATGGGGTCGGGGCGGCTACACCTTC.

The gene calls are TRBV3-1 and TRBJ2-3; 13 bases fit TRBD2. CDR1 is LGHDT, CDR2 YNNKEL, per germline (reference sequence). J lost 0 bases, V lost 4 bases, and 13 bases had no gene match. This CDR3 contains 20 residues. The CDR3 DNA follows: TGTGCCAGCAGCCTAATGGCGACTAGCGGGGGGACCTATAGCACAGATACGCAGTATTTT. Translated, it gives CASSLMATSGGTYSTDTQYF.

This clone was detected many times. The chain is built from TRBV6-1 and TRBJ2-7; unclear D gene. Trimming took off 3 bases at V and 2 bases at J, with 17 bases between the two ends. Per germline, CDR1 MNHNS and CDR2 SASEGT. This CDR3 has 16 amino acids. The CDR3 region has the DNA TGTGCCAGCAGTGATCCTGTAAAGGCAGGTACCTACGAGCAGTACTTC. Translating it yields CASSDPVKAGTYEQYF.

This clone was seen at least ten times. The V gene is TRBV24-1, the J gene TRBJ2-1; 10 bases are shared with TRBD1. Germline-derived CDR1 and CDR2 are KGHDR and SFDVKD. With V trimmed by 1 base and J by 5 bases, 7 bases remained unmatched. The CDR3 loop spans 17 amino acids. DNA for the CDR3: TGTGCCACCAGTGATTTACACCGGGACAGGGGAAACAATGAGCAGTTCTTC. Its protein is CATSDLHRDRGNNEQFF.

V gene TRBV3-1 combines with J gene TRBJ2-1, with 7 bases matching TRBD2. The germline CDR1 and CDR2 sequences are LGHDT and YNNKEL (reference sequence). V lost 0 bases to trimming and J lost 1 base; unmatched junction nucleotides: 3. CDR3 size: 16 residues. The CDR3 DNA sequence: TGTGCCAGCAGCCAAGATTTCGGGAGGTCCTACAATGAGCAGTTCTTC. Its protein is CASSQDFGRSYNEQFF.

The rearrangement joins TRBV10-3 to TRBJ2-7; D ambiguous. The V gene lost 6 bases and the J gene lost 4 bases, with 19 bases spanning the gap. This CDR3 region has 15 residues. Germline loops: CDR1 ENHRY, CDR2 SYGVKD. The CDR3 reads CAISDNEPPRYEQYF. The CDR3 DNA follows: TGTGCCATCAGCGACAATGAACCCCCCCGATACGAGCAGTACTTC.

This clone was observed many times. The chain combines TRBV2 with TRBJ2-1; 10 nucleotides agree with TRBD2. CDR3 length equals 14 residues. In germline, CDR1 is SNHLY, CDR2 FYNNEI. V gave up 7 bases and J gave up 8 bases; unmatched junction bases: 8. For the CDR3, the DNA is TGTGCCAGCACCCCGGGACTAGCGTTCGATGAGCAGTTCTTC. Translating gives CASTPGLAFDEQFF.

In its sample, this clone was seen many times. CDR3 sequence: CASGSLKGTEAFF. CDR3 coding DNA: TGTGCCAGCGGTTCGTTAAAGGGCACTGAAGCTTTCTTT. J is TRBJ1-1 and V is TRBV28; D unclear. CDR3 size: 13 residues. Looked up from germline, CDR1 is MDHEN and CDR2 is SYDVKM. Trimming pared 8 bases from V and 4 bases from J, leaving 14 bases between.

The chain couples TRBV13 to TRBJ1-5; 9 bases are a match to TRBD1. The CDR3 is 16 residues long. V trimming: 4 bases; J trimming: 0 bases; junction bases outside the gene matches: 4. Looked up from germline, CDR1 is PRHDT and CDR2 is FYEKMQ (reference sequence). The CDR3 nucleotides read TGTGCCAGCAGCTCGGGACAGGGAGATAGCAATCAGCCCCAGCATTTT. Protein sequence: CASSSGQGDSNQPQHF.

At least ten counts were recorded for this clone. The rearrangement uses TRBV7-9 and TRBJ2-2; D possibly corresponds to TRBD2 (6 bases). V was pared by 5 bases and J by 2 bases, with 12 bases between. The CDR3 runs 15 residues. CDR1 and CDR2 from the germline V gene are SEHNR and FQNEAQ (reference sequence). The CDR3 spells CASSPGTYNTGELFF. CDR3 DNA: TGTGCCAGCAGCCCCGGGACTTATAACACCGGGGAGCTGTTTTTT.

V and J are TRBV6-2 or TRBV6-3 and TRBJ1-1; D gene ambiguous. Germline V gives CDR1 MNHEY, CDR2 SVGEGT. CDR3 length: 14 residues. V gave up 2 bases and J gave up 4 bases, with 11 bases separating them. CDR3 protein: CASSYMAGSTEAFF. CDR3 nucleotide sequence: TGTGCCAGCAGTTACATGGCGGGAAGCACTGAAGCTTTCTTT.

This clone was found many times. The chain joins TRBV12-3 or TRBV12-4 to TRBJ2-3; D tentatively fits TRBD1 or TRBD2 (6 bases each). The CDR3 has 16 residues. Trimming removed 6 bases from V and 1 base from J, with 17 bases in between. CDR3 protein: CASSSNIGGRTDTQYF. In DNA form, the CDR3 reads TGTGCCAGCAGCTCCAATATCGGGGGCCGCACAGATACGCAGTATTTT.

This clone showed up many times. The genes are TRBV30 and TRBJ1-6; 9 positions agree with TRBD1. The germline V gene encodes CDR1 GTSNPN and CDR2 SVGIG (reference sequence). Trimming removed 5 bases from V and 10 bases from J; junction bases left unmatched: 6. The CDR3 covers 13 residues. The CDR3 DNA follows: TGTGCCTGGTCGGGGACAGGGTACTCACCCCTCCACTTT. Its protein product is CAWSGTGYSPLHF.

Only a few counts were recorded for this clone. CDR3 region: CASSPWTGKGYTF. The CDR3, as DNA: TGCGCCAGCAGCCCCTGGACAGGGAAGGGCTACACCTTC. The chain combines TRBV5-1 with TRBJ1-2; 8 bases are shared with TRBD1. The ends lost 4 bases at V and 8 bases at J; junction bases unmatched: 7. CDR3 size: 13 residues. The germline gives CDR1 SGHRS, CDR2 YFSETQ. The full variable domain, its missing parts supplied by reference TRBV5-1 and TRBJ1-2, is KAGVTQTPRYLIKTRGQQVTLSCSPISGHRSVSWYQQTPGQGLQFLFEYFSETQRNKGNFPGRFSGRQFSNSRSEMNVSTLELGDSALYLCASSPWTGKGYTFGSGTRLTVV.

This clone was recorded at least ten times. The rearrangement joins TRBV18 to TRBJ2-2; 12 bases match TRBD2. Germline V gene data show CDR1 as KGHSH and CDR2 as LQKENI. CDR3 length equals 16 residues. V trimming: 2 bases; J trimming: 6 bases; junction bases outside the gene matches: 4. DNA of the CDR3: TGTGCCAGCTCACCAGGACTAGCGGGGAAGCCCGGGGAGCTGTTTTTT. It codes for CASSPGLAGKPGELFF.

The chain has TRBV5-1 and TRBJ2-7; a weak D match, TRBD2 (5 bases). Trimming stripped 2 bases from V and 0 bases from J, with 9 bases between. CDR3 size: 14 residues. Per the germline V gene, CDR1 is SGHRS and CDR2 is YFSETQ. The CDR3 DNA sequence: TGCGCCAGCAGCTTAGCGGTCGGCTCCTACGAGCAGTACTTC. Residues: CASSLAVGSYEQYF.

The J gene is TRBJ2-5, the V gene TRBV19, with 7 bases that match TRBD2. The junction had 9 bases not matched to a gene; V was cut back by 3 bases and J by 5 bases. Germline CDR1 and CDR2: LNHDA and SQIVND (reference sequence). This CDR3 spans 15 amino acids. CDR3 sequence: CASSMWRAGVETQYF. The CDR3 DNA reads as TGTGCCAGTAGTATGTGGCGGGCGGGAGTGGAGACCCAGTACTTC.

This clone was seen repeatedly, ten times or more. This chain uses TRBV5-6 with TRBJ2-7, with D possibly matching TRBD2 (5 bases). The CDR3 totals 12 residues. V shed 2 bases and J shed 7 bases, with 10 bases lying between them. Germline V gene lookup returns CDR1 SGHDT and CDR2 YYEEEE. Here the CDR3 DNA reads TGTGCCAGCAGCTTTTCGGGGAGAGAGCAGTACTTC. Translation gives CASSFSGREQYF.

This clone ranks as medium-sized (0.01 to 0.1%). The V gene is TRBV6-2 or TRBV6-3, the J gene TRBJ2-3; maybe TRBD2 (5 bases). V was trimmed by 0 bases and J by 5 bases, leaving 15 bases between them. CDR1 MNHEY and CDR2 SVGEGT come from the germline V gene. The CDR3 runs to 16 residues. CDR3 sequence (DNA): TGTGCCAGCAGTTACTCGAGGGCGGGTAAACGAGATACGCAGTATTTT. It encodes CASSYSRAGKRDTQYF.

The chain has TRBV11-1 and TRBJ1-1, with unresolved D. With 5 bases removed from V and 4 bases from J, the gap between germline ends came to 20 bases. Germline-derived CDR1 and CDR2 are SGHAT and FQDESV (reference sequence). This CDR3 spans 16 amino acids. CDR3 sequence: CASSGFRTAGSTEAFF. In DNA form, the CDR3 reads TGTGCCAGCAGCGGATTCCGGACGGCTGGTAGCACTGAAGCTTTCTTT.

This clone was seen many times. The chain recombines TRBV28 with TRBJ2-7, with D possibly matching TRBD2 (6 bases). This CDR3 has 15 amino acids. Trimming removed 7 bases at V and 2 bases at J, with 18 bases between. Germline V gene data show CDR1 as MDHEN and CDR2 as SYDVKM. The CDR3 reads CASNPVRDFTYEQYF. The CDR3, as DNA: TGTGCCAGCAACCCGGTCCGGGACTTCACCTACGAGCAGTACTTC.

Many counts were recorded for this clone. The chain employs TRBV27 and TRBJ1-6, with a tentative D call TRBD1 (5 bases). Per germline, CDR1 MNHEY and CDR2 SMNVEV (reference sequence). The CDR3 runs 15 residues. V lost 6 bases and J 6 bases, leaving 15 bases between the germline ends. The CDR3 loop is CASSLGPAFNSPLHF. The DNA for the CDR3 is TGTGCCAGCAGCTTGGGGCCAGCATTTAATTCACCCCTCCACTTT.

This clone was seen at least ten times. Other DNA sequences of this sample code for an identical CDR3. The chain employs TRBV20-1 and TRBJ1-1; perhaps TRBD1 as D (6 bases). V lost 2 bases to trimming and J lost 1 base, with 14 bases between them. The CDR3 runs to 15 residues. CDR1 is DFQATT, CDR2 SNEGSKA, per germline (reference sequence). The CDR3 sequence: CSARRTGGQNTEAFF. The DNA of the CDR3 is TGCAGTGCTAGAAGGACGGGGGGCCAGAACACTGAAGCTTTCTTT.

The sample holds many counts of this clone. A much larger clone lies one base from this, so it may be a read error. Here the CDR3 omits its conserved ending phenylalanine or tryptophan, so a read error is the likely source. J is TRBJ1-6 and V is TRBV12-3 or TRBV12-4, with TRBD1 matching 8 bases. The CDR3 totals 15 residues. V trimming: 3 bases; J trimming: 6 bases; junction bases outside the gene matches: 4. CDR3 in DNA: TGTGCCAGCAGTTTGGCAGGGGGCGGTAATTCACCCCTCCACCTT. This codes for CASSLAGGGNSPLHL.

This clone was seen a handful of times. Here the CDR3 reads CSARYGSWGARTEAFF. DNA for the CDR3: TGCAGTGCTAGGTACGGTTCTTGGGGGGCGCGAACTGAAGCTTTCTTT. The rearrangement links TRBV20-1 to TRBJ1-1; possibly TRBD1 for D (6 bases). The CDR3 is 16 amino acids. Germline values: CDR1 DFQATT, CDR2 SNEGSKA (reference sequence). V gave up 3 bases and J gave up 5 bases, with 22 bases separating them.

The rearrangement links TRBV5-4 to TRBJ2-1; 9 bases are shared with TRBD2. Germline trimming cut 3 bases from V and 8 bases from J; bases unmatched to any gene: 6. This CDR3 is built from 14 residues. CDR1 is SGHNT, CDR2 YYREEE, per germline (reference sequence). The CDR3 DNA reads as TGTGCCAGCAGCTCCGGCGGGGGGGCCGATGAGCAGTTCTTC. Its protein is CASSSGGGADEQFF.

The V call is TRBV20-1, the J call TRBJ1-5; maybe TRBD1 (6 bases). Germline CDR1 reads DFQATT; CDR2 reads SNEGSKA (reference sequence). The CDR3 covers 15 residues. Trimming left V 0 bases short and J 6 bases short, with 15 bases between. The CDR3 here is CSARDRRGGGQPQHF. CDR3 coding DNA: TGCAGTGCTAGAGATCGGAGGGGAGGGGGTCAGCCCCAGCATTTT.

There are many counts of this clone. The chain is built from TRBV27 and TRBJ1-2; the match to TRBD1 covers 10 bases. Germline-derived CDR1 and CDR2 are MNHEY and SMNVEV (reference sequence). The V and J ends lost 6 bases and 8 bases, in that order; junction bases with no gene match: 9. There are 14 residues in the CDR3. CDR3 DNA: TGTGCCAGCAGACCGACAGGGGGCGCGAGGGGCTACACCTTC. Protein: CASRPTGGARGYTF.

This clone showed up many times. The chain couples TRBV2 to TRBJ2-5, with D perhaps matching TRBD1 (5 bases). Germline V lookup: CDR1 SNHLY, CDR2 FYNNEI. CDR3 length equals 13 residues. Trimming cost V 1 base and J 4 bases, with 7 bases left between them. The DNA of the CDR3 is TGTGCCAGCAGTGAAGGTCAGGGAGAGACCCAGTACTTC. The encoded protein is CASSEGQGETQYF.